Detailed here is one T cell receptor (beta chain). Its target is unknown. TRB cDNA libraries were made by UMI-labeled 5' RACE. TCRdb re-called the 5' RACE reads, yielding one record per CDR3 amino acid sequence without DNA. Recorded for this sample: 100,000 to 150,000 distinct CDR3 sequences. This specimen belongs to a study of CXCR3-negative and CXCR3-positive naive CD8 T cells. Findings and limits, study-wide: Similarly elevated diversity marked both naive subsets, with memory CD8+ cells showing far lower diversity. Researchers report CXCR3 expression partially decreased after cryopreservation, with fresh PBMCs used in most assays.

Germline CDR1 is LGHNA and CDR2 is YSLEER. The CDR3 contains 17 residues. The chain combines TRBV4-3 with TRBJ2-1. The specimen sequenced was naive CXCR3- CD8+ T cells from blood. Subset reported: CD45RO-CCR7+CD27+CD95- naive CD8+ T cells lacking CXCR3 (TNR3-). The source of this sequence is a human donor in good health. Some clones in this sample may be carry-over from other donors' samples. This chain's CDR3 is CASRQSKIGSSYNEQFF.